The sequence of this TCR beta chain was determined in a study of blood T cell repertoires in COVID-19. This clone showed up just once. Assay: immunoSEQ multiplex PCR; the TCRdb copy retains only in-frame clones and omits some. The data show roughly 250,000 clones, with roughly 82% seen just once and roughly 4.6% held by the top ten. V lost 3 bases, J lost 1 base, and 19 bases lay in between. CDR1 is SGHDT and CDR2 is YYEEEE in the germline V gene. This CDR3 has 17 residues. This chain connects TRBV5-6 to TRBJ1-1; D is perhaps TRBD1 (6 bases). The sample taken for sequencing was peripheral blood. This receptor was obtained from an elderly woman with active or convalescent COVID-19. The CDR3 DNA reads TGTGCCAGCAGCTCGGAGGAACAGGGATTGACGAACACTGAAGCTTTCTTT. This codes for CASSSEEQGLTNTEAFF.